This TCR beta chain originates from a study of radiotherapy plus CTLA-4 blockade in lung cancer. Across the study: The study recorded objective responses in 18% of patients and disease control in approximately 29%. Study observations and caveats: The study found tumor-derived TCR clones expanded in blood after radiotherapy plus ipilimumab. Early blood T cell clone dynamics reportedly forecast response best, with interferon-beta.

Clones were sequenced by immunoSEQ multiplex PCR, and TCRdb holds only the in-frame ones, with some missing. The table records nearly 95,000 clones, around 83% of them present only once. Ipilimumab CTLA-4 blockade and focal radiation were given to patients with chemo-refractory metastatic non-small-cell lung cancer. Germline V gives CDR1 MNHEY, CDR2 SMNVEV (reference sequence). This CDR3 has 14 amino acids. V gave up 4 bases and J gave up 2 bases, with 12 bases separating them. In the case of this clone: The antigen is undetermined. This CDR3 is also generated by other DNA sequences in the sample.

This TCR came from a human donor with non-small cell lung cancer that progressed on radiotherapy plus ipilimumab. The chain has TRBV27 and TRBJ2-7, with D possibly TRBD1 on 6 matching bases. This material consisted of peripheral blood, taken from a patient treated with radiotherapy plus ipilimumab. CDR3 coding DNA: TGTGCCAGCAGTTCCCGCAGGGGACCCTACGAGCAGTACGTC. Translated: CASSSRRGPYEQYV.